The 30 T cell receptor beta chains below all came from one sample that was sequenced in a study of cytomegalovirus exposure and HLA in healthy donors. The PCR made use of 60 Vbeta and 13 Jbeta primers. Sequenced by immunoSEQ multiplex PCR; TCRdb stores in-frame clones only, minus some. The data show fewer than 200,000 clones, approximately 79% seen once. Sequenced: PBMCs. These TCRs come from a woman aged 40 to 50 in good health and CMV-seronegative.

DNA of the CDR3: TGCGCCAGCAGCCAAGACGCGGGCACGAACACCGGGGAGCTGTTTTTT. This codes for CASSQDAGTNTGELFF. The V call is TRBV4-3, the J call TRBJ2-2; D might be TRBD2 (5 bases). This CDR3 spans 16 amino acids. The germline V gene encodes CDR1 LGHNA and CDR2 YSLEER. Trimming took off 0 bases at V and 0 bases at J, with 8 bases between the two ends.

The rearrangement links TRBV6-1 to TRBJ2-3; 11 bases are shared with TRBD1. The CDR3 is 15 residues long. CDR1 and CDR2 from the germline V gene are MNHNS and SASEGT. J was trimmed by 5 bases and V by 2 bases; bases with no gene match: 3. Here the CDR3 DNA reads TGTGCCAGCAGTGAACCGGGACAGGGGGGAGATACGCAGTATTTT. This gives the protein CASSEPGQGGDTQYF.

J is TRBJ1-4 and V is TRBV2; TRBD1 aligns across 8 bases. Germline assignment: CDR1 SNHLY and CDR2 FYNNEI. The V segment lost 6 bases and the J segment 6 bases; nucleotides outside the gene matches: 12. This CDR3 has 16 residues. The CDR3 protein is CASRLGVQGVDEKLFF. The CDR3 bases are TGTGCCAGCAGACTAGGCGTACAGGGGGTCGATGAAAAACTGTTTTTT. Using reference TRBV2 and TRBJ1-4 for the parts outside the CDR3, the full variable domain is EPEVTQTPSHQVTQMGQEVILRCVPISNHLYFYWYRQILGQKVEFLVSFYNNEISEKSEIFDDQFSVERPDGSNFTLKIRSTKLEDSAMYFCASRLGVQGVDEKLFFGSGTQLSVL.

The CDR3 region is CAWTTGGEQYF. As DNA, the CDR3 is TGTGCCTGGACAACAGGGGGCGAGCAGTACTTC. This chain joins TRBV30 and TRBJ2-7; 8 nucleotides line up with TRBD1. The CDR3 is 11 amino acids. Per the germline V gene, CDR1 is GTSNPN and CDR2 is SVGIG (reference sequence). Trimming at V came to 4 bases and at J to 6 bases, leaving 2 bases not matched to a gene.

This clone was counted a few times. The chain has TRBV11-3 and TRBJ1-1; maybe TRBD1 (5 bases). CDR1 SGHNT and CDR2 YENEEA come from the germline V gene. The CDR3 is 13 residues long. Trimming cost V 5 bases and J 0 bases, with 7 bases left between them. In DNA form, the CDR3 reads TGTGCCAGCAGCGGCAGGGTGAACACTGAAGCTTTCTTT. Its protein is CASSGRVNTEAFF. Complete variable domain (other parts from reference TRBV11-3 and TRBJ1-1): EAGVVQSPRYKIIEKKQPVAFWCNPISGHNTLYWYLQNLGQGPELLIRYENEEAVDDSQLPKDRFSAERLKGVDSTLKIQPAELGDSAVYLCASSGRVNTEAFFGQGTRLTVV.

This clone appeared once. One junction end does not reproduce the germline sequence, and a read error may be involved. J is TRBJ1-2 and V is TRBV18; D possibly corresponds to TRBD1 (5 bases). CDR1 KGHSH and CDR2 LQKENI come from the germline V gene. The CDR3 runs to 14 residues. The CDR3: CASSPLERDYGYPF. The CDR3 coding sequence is TGTGCCAGCTCACCACTAGAACGGGACTATGGCTACCCCTTC.

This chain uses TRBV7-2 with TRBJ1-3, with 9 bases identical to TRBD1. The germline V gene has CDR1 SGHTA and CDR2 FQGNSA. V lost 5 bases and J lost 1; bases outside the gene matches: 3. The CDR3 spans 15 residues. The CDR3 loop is CASSQGTGSGNTIYF. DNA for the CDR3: TGTGCCAGCAGCCAGGGGACAGGGTCTGGAAACACCATATATTTT.

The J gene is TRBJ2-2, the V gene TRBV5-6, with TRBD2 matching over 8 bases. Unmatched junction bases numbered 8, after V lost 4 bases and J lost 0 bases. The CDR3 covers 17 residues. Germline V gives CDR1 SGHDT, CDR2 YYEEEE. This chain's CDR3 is CASSPGGGRPNTGELFF. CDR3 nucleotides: TGTGCCAGCAGCCCCGGGGGGGGCAGACCGAACACCGGGGAGCTGTTTTTT.

The CDR3 region has the DNA TGTGCCAGCAGCCAAGGTTCGGCCTACGAGCAGTACTTC. It codes for CASSQGSAYEQYF. The rearrangement links TRBV4-2 to TRBJ2-7; D gene unclear. This CDR3 spans 13 amino acids. Trimming cost V 1 base and J 2 bases, with 6 bases left between them. Germline-derived CDR1 and CDR2 are LGHNA and YNFKEQ.

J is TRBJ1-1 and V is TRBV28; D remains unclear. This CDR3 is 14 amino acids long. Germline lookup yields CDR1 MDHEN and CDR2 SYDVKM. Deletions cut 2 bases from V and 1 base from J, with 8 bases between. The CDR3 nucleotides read TGTGCCAGCAGTTTAAGCGTTAGGAACACTGAAGCTTTCTTT. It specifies CASSLSVRNTEAFF.

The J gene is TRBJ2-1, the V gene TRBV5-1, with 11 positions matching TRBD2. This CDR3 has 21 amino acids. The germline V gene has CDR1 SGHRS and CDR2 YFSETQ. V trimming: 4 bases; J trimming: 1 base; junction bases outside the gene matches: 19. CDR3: CASSGAQGAKASGRSYNEQFF. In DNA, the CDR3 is TGCGCCAGCAGCGGGGCACAGGGGGCTAAGGCTAGCGGGAGGTCCTACAATGAGCAGTTCTTC.

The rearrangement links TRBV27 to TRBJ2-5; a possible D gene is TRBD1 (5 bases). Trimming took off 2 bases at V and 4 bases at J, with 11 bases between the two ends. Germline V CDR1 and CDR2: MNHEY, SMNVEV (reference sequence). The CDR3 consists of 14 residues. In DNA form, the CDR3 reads TGTGCCAGCAGTTTACTAGGGGTTGGAGAGACCCAGTACTTC. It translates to CASSLLGVGETQYF.

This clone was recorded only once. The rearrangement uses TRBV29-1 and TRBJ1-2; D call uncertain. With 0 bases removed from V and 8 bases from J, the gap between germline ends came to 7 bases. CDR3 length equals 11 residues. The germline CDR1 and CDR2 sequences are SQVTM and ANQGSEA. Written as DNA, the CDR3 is TGCAGCGTTGAAGATCACGCGGGCTACACCTTC. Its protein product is CSVEDHAGYTF.

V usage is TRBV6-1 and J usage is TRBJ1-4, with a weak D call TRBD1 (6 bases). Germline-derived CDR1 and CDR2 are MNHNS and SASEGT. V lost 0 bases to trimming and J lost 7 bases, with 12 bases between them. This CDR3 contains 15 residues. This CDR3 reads CASSEARGLGEKLFF. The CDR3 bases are TGTGCCAGCAGTGAAGCGCGGGGGCTCGGTGAAAAACTGTTTTTT.

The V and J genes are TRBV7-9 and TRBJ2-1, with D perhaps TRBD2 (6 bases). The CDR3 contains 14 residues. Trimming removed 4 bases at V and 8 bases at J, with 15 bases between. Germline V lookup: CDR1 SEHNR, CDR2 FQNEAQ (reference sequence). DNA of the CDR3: TGTGCCAGCAGCTCTTACTTAGCGGTCGATGAGCAGTTCTTC. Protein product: CASSSYLAVDEQFF.

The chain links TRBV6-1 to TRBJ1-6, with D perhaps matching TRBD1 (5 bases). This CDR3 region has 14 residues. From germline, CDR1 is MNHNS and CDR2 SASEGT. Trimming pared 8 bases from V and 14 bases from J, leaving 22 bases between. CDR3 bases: TGTGCCAGCGCGAGTTTGGCAGGACAATTCACCCTCCACTTT. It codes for CASASLAGQFTLHF.

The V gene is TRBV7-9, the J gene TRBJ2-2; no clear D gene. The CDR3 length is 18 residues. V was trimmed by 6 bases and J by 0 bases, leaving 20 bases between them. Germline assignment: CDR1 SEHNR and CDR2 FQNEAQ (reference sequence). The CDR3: CASRPQMNGDANTGELFF. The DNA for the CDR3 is TGTGCCAGCAGGCCCCAGATGAATGGAGACGCGAACACCGGGGAGCTGTTTTTT.

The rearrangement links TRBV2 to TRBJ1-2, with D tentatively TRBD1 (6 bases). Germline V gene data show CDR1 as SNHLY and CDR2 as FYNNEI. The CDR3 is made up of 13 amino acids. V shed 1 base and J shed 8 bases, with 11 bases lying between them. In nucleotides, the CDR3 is TGTGCCAGCAGTGAAGGGGGGCAAAAGGGCTACACCTTC. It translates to CASSEGGQKGYTF.

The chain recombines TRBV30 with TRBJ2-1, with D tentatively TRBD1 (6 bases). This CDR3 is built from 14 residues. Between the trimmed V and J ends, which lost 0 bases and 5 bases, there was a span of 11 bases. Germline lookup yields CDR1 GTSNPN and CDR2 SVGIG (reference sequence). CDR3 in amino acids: CAWSVYRDNNEQFF. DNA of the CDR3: TGTGCCTGGAGTGTATACAGGGATAACAATGAGCAGTTCTTC.

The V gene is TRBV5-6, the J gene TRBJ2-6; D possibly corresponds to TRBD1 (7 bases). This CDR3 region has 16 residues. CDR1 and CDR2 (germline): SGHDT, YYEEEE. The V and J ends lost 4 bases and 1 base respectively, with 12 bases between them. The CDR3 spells CASSPQGRSGANVLTF. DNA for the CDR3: TGTGCCAGCAGCCCACAGGGGAGGTCTGGGGCCAACGTCCTGACTTTC.

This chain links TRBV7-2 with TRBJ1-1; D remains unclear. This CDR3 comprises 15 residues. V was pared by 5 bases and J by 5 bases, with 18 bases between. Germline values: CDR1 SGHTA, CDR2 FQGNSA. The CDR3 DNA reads TGTGCCAGCAGCCCTAGCGACCGATTTAGGACTGAAGCTTTCTTT. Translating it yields CASSPSDRFRTEAFF.

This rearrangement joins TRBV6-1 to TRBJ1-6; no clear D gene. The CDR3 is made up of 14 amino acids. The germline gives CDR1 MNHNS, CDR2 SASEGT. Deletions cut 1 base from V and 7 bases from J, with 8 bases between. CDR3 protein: CASSEGTGNSPLHF. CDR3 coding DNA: TGTGCCAGCAGTGAAGGAACCGGGAATTCACCCCTCCACTTT.

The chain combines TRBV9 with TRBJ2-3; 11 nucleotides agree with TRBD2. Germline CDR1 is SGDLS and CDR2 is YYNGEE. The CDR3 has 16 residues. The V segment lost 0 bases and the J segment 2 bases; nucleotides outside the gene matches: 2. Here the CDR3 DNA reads TGTGCCAGCAGCGTAGGACTAGCGGGATTCACAGATACGCAGTATTTT. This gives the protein CASSVGLAGFTDTQYF. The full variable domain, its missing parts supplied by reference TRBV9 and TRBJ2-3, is DSGVTQTPKHLITATGQRVTLRCSPRSGDLSVYWYQQSLDQGLQFLIQYYNGEERAKGNILERFSAQQFPDLHSELNLSSLELGDSALYFCASSVGLAGFTDTQYFGPGTRLTVL.

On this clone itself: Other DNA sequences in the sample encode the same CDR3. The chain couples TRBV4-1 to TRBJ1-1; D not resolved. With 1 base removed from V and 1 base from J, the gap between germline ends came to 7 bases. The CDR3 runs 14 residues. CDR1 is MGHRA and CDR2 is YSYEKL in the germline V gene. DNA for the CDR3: TGCGCCAGCAGCCAAGTCACGGGGAACACTGAAGCTTTCTTT. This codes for CASSQVTGNTEAFF.

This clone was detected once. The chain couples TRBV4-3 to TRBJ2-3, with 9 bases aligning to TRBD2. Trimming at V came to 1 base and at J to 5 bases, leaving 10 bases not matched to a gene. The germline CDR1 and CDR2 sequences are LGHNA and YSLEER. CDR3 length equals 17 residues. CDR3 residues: CASSQVLAGPPGDTQYF. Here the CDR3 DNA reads TGCGCCAGCAGCCAAGTCCTAGCGGGACCGCCCGGAGATACGCAGTATTTT.

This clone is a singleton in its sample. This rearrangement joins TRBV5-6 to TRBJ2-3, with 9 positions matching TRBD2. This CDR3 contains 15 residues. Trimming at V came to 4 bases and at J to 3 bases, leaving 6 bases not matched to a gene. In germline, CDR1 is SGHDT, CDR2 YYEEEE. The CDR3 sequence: CASSLGLAGTDTQYF. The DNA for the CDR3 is TGTGCCAGCAGCCTCGGGCTAGCGGGAACAGATACGCAGTATTTT.

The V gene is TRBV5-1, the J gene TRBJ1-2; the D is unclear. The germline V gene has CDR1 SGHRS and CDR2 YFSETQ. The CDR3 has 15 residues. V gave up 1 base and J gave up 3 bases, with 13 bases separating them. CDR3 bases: TGCGCCAGCAGCTTGAACGGGGTTAAGGACTATGGCTACACCTTC. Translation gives CASSLNGVKDYGYTF.

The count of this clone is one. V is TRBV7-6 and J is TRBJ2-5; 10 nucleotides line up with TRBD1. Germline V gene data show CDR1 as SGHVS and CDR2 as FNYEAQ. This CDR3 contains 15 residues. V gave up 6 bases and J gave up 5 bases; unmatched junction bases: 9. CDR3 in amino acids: CASRPRDRGDETQYF. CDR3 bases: TGTGCCAGCAGACCCCGGGACAGGGGCGACGAGACCCAGTACTTC.

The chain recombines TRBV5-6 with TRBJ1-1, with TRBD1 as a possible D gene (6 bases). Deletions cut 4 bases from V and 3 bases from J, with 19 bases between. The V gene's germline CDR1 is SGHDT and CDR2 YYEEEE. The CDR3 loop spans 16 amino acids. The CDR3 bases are TGTGCCAGCAGCCCGGGACACTCGCCTGGGGACACTGAAGCTTTCTTT. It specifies CASSPGHSPGDTEAFF.

CDR3 DNA: TGTGCCAGTAGTATGGAACCCGGGACAGGGATTGGCACTGAAGCTTTCTTT. This encodes CASSMEPGTGIGTEAFF. V and J are TRBV19 and TRBJ1-1; 9 bases fit TRBD1. In germline, CDR1 is LNHDA, CDR2 SQIVND (reference sequence). The V gene end was trimmed by 3 bases and the J gene end by 4 bases; junction bases not matched to a gene: 12. The CDR3 consists of 17 residues. The whole variable domain, remainder taken from reference TRBV19 and TRBJ1-1, is DGGITQSPKYLFRKEGQNVTLSCEQNLNHDAMYWYRQDPGQGLRLIYYSQIVNDFQKGDIAEGYSVSREKKESFPLTVTSAQKNPTAFYLCASSMEPGTGIGTEAFFGQGTRLTVV.